This entry lists 32 T cell receptor beta chains sequenced from one sample in a study of blood T cell repertoires in COVID-19. The protocol was immunoSEQ multiplex PCR, while the TCRdb copy is restricted to in-frame clones and leaves out a portion. The sample lists around 240,000 clones; roughly nine tenths were seen once. Material: PBMCs or T cells enriched from blood (not recorded which). Receptors were obtained from a human donor in a cohort exposed to, infected with or recovered from COVID-19 (not recorded which). The donor label of this sample is uncertain.

The chain carries TRBV19 and TRBJ1-4, with a tentative D call TRBD1 (5 bases). V was clipped by 3 bases and J by 8 bases, with 10 bases between them. The CDR3 sequence is 13 residues long. Germline loops: CDR1 LNHDA, CDR2 SQIVND (reference sequence). The CDR3: CASSIREGEKLFF. The CDR3 coding sequence is TGTGCCAGTAGTATCAGGGAGGGAGAAAAACTGTTTTTT.

This clone was observed a handful of times. V usage is TRBV24-1 and J usage is TRBJ1-2; 10 bases line up with TRBD1. Unmatched junction bases numbered 3, after V lost 4 bases and J lost 5 bases. CDR1 and CDR2 from the germline V gene are KGHDR and SFDVKD. This CDR3 contains 14 residues. The CDR3 here is CATSDWTGGYGYTF. The CDR3 DNA is TGTGCCACCAGTGACTGGACAGGGGGGTATGGCTACACCTTC.

The DNA for the CDR3 is TGTGCCAGCGGGCGGGTCCGGACCTCTGGAAACACCATATATTTT. Its protein product is CASGRVRTSGNTIYF. This chain connects TRBV19 to TRBJ1-3; no firm D call. CDR1 LNHDA and CDR2 SQIVND come from the germline V gene (reference sequence). Trimming took off 9 bases at V and 0 bases at J, with 15 bases between the two ends. The CDR3 has 15 amino acids.

This chain links TRBV10-3 with TRBJ1-1, with 7 bases fitting TRBD1. The CDR3 is 13 residues long. From germline, CDR1 is ENHRY and CDR2 SYGVKD. Germline trimming cut 6 bases from V and 2 bases from J; bases unmatched to any gene: 3. Here the CDR3 reads CAIRGDRNTEAFF. Here the CDR3 DNA reads TGTGCCATCAGGGGGGACAGAAACACTGAAGCTTTCTTT.

The CDR3, as DNA: TGTGCCAGCAGCGTCCTCGCCGGGACAGGGTACGAGCAGTACTTC. Protein sequence: CASSVLAGTGYEQYF. The chain has TRBV27 and TRBJ2-7, with 9 bases aligning to TRBD1. The CDR3 spans 15 residues. The V segment lost 6 bases and the J segment 4 bases; nucleotides outside the gene matches: 10. CDR1 is MNHEY and CDR2 is SMNVEV in the germline V gene (reference sequence).

V is TRBV19 and J is TRBJ1-5, with TRBD1 matching over 8 bases. Germline V gene sequence: CDR1 LNHDA, CDR2 SQIVND (reference sequence). The CDR3 has 14 residues. V gave up 4 bases and J gave up 6 bases; unmatched junction bases: 5. CDR3: CASSTHRGGQPQHF. The CDR3 DNA is TGTGCCAGTAGTACACACAGGGGGGGTCAGCCCCAGCATTTT.

The chain is built from TRBV15 and TRBJ2-3; D may be TRBD2 (6 bases). V lost 3 bases and J lost 2, with 27 bases in between. The CDR3 totals 20 residues. CDR1 LNHNV and CDR2 YYDKDF come from the germline V gene (reference sequence). CDR3 sequence: CATSSEVPGRGFIATDTQYF. CDR3 sequence (DNA): TGTGCCACCAGCAGCGAAGTCCCGGGACGGGGGTTTATTGCCACAGATACGCAGTATTTT.

The chain combines TRBV7-9 with TRBJ2-2; 10 bases are a match to TRBD2. V gave up 4 bases and J gave up 6 bases; unmatched junction bases: 8. Germline CDR1 reads SEHNR; CDR2 reads FQNEAQ (reference sequence). The CDR3 extends over 16 amino acids. This CDR3 reads CASSSRSGGAAGELFF. In DNA, the CDR3 is TGTGCCAGCAGCTCCCGGAGCGGGGGGGCCGCCGGGGAGCTGTTTTTT.

The chain recombines TRBV24-1 with TRBJ1-1, with D unresolved. This CDR3 is built from 13 residues. The germline V gene encodes CDR1 KGHDR and CDR2 SFDVKD. V gave up 9 bases and J gave up 6 bases, with 16 bases separating them. This chain's CDR3 is CATRSRGNPEAFF. Here the CDR3 DNA reads TGTGCCACCCGCTCTCGGGGTAACCCTGAAGCTTTCTTT.

The chain employs TRBV6-1 and TRBJ1-5; no definite D call. V was cut by 0 bases and J by 7 bases, with 13 bases left in between. This CDR3 is built from 15 residues. CDR1 is MNHNS, CDR2 SASEGT, per germline. The CDR3 DNA is TGTGCCAGCAGTGAAGCGAATGGGGAGGGACAGCCCCAGCATTTT. It yields the protein CASSEANGEGQPQHF.

This clone showed up just once. The CDR3 region is CASSYPDRGNSPLHF. The CDR3 region has the DNA TGTGCCAGCAGTTACCCCGACAGGGGCAATTCACCCCTCCACTTT. J is TRBJ1-6 and V is TRBV6-6; 8 nucleotides agree with TRBD1. Germline V CDR1 and CDR2: MNHNY, SVGAGI (reference sequence). V lost 2 bases, J lost 7 bases, and 4 bases stayed unmatched. This CDR3 comprises 15 residues.

This chain joins TRBV4-1 and TRBJ1-5; TRBD1 might be the D (6 bases). Per the germline V gene, CDR1 is MGHRA and CDR2 is YSYEKL. V lost 4 bases and J lost 5, with 18 bases in between. This CDR3 region has 16 residues. CDR3 in DNA: TGCGCCAGCAGCCGGTTAGGGCAGGGGCTCGATCAGCCCCAGCATTTT. Encoded protein: CASSRLGQGLDQPQHF.

A few counts support this clone. J is TRBJ1-5 and V is TRBV28; D gene ambiguous. V lost 6 bases, J lost 0 bases, and 12 bases lay in between. This CDR3 is built from 15 residues. CDR1 MDHEN and CDR2 SYDVKM come from the germline V gene. This chain's CDR3 is CASSPATISNQPQHF. CDR3 nucleotide sequence: TGTGCCAGCAGCCCTGCGACTATTAGCAATCAGCCCCAGCATTTT.

The chain has TRBV19 and TRBJ2-1; 11 nucleotides agree with TRBD1. The CDR3 spans 16 residues. V was pared by 3 bases and J by 5 bases, with 6 bases of the junction left unmatched. Germline V gives CDR1 LNHDA, CDR2 SQIVND (reference sequence). The CDR3 DNA reads TGTGCCAGTAGTATCAGGACAGGGGGCCCCAACAATGAGCAGTTCTTC. This translates into CASSIRTGGPNNEQFF.

The J gene is TRBJ2-2, the V gene TRBV30; D unclear. The germline CDR1 and CDR2 sequences are GTSNPN and SVGIG (reference sequence). This CDR3 region has 11 residues. V lost 0 bases and J lost 7, with 3 bases in between. The CDR3 loop is CAWSVHGELFF. The CDR3 DNA sequence: TGTGCCTGGAGTGTTCACGGGGAGCTGTTTTTT.

This rearrangement joins TRBV5-1 to TRBJ1-2; the match to TRBD1 covers 7 bases. The CDR3 runs to 14 residues. Trimming took 3 bases from V and 5 from J; bases not matched to a gene: 7. CDR1 SGHRS and CDR2 YFSETQ come from the germline V gene. CDR3 protein: CASSSTGAEYGYTF. The CDR3 DNA reads TGCGCCAGCAGCTCTACAGGGGCGGAATATGGCTACACCTTC.

This sequence joins TRBV19 and TRBJ2-7; D remains ambiguous. This CDR3 region has 14 residues. The V and J ends lost 5 bases and 0 bases respectively, with 11 bases between them. Germline values: CDR1 LNHDA, CDR2 SQIVND (reference sequence). CDR3 in amino acids: CASSWAGDSYEQYF. Here the CDR3 DNA reads TGTGCCAGTAGTTGGGCAGGTGACTCCTACGAGCAGTACTTC.

The rearrangement links TRBV6-5 to TRBJ2-7, with D perhaps TRBD1 (6 bases). With 6 bases removed from V and 4 bases from J, the gap between germline ends came to 13 bases. This CDR3 has 13 amino acids. In germline, CDR1 is MNHEY, CDR2 SVGAGI. The CDR3 sequence: CASRRTENYEQYF. The CDR3 DNA follows: TGTGCCAGCAGACGGACAGAAAATTACGAGCAGTACTTC.

This chain links TRBV4-1 with TRBJ1-3; possible D gene TRBD1, 5 bases. CDR1 MGHRA and CDR2 YSYEKL come from the germline V gene. V was pared by 1 base and J by 9 bases, with 19 bases between. CDR3 length: 16 amino acids. This CDR3 is CASSQASAGLSSTIYF. DNA of the CDR3: TGCGCCAGCAGCCAAGCCTCAGCAGGGTTGAGCAGCACCATATATTTT.

V gene TRBV24-1 combines with J gene TRBJ1-2; 8 nucleotides line up with TRBD1. This CDR3 is 16 amino acids long. Germline V lookup: CDR1 KGHDR, CDR2 SFDVKD. Unmatched junction bases numbered 10, after V lost 2 bases and J lost 6 bases. CDR3 residues: CATSDSPTGGRDGYTF. CDR3 nucleotide sequence: TGTGCCACCAGTGATTCACCTACAGGGGGGCGCGATGGCTACACCTTC.

This clone was observed many times. This chain links TRBV3-1 (or the pseudogene TRBV3-2) with TRBJ2-3, with TRBD2 matching over 7 bases. CDR1 is LGHDT, CDR2 YNNKEL, per germline (reference sequence). This CDR3 is built from 18 residues. J lost 1 base, V lost 0 bases, and 10 bases had no gene match. This CDR3 is CASSQERTRRLRTDTQYF. The CDR3 DNA follows: TGTGCCAGCAGCCAAGAAAGGACTAGGCGCCTTCGCACAGATACGCAGTATTTT.

DNA of the CDR3: TGTGCCAGCAGTTACTCGGCAGGGGGCTATAACATTCAGTACTTC. This codes for CASSYSAGGYNIQYF. The chain recombines TRBV6-5 with TRBJ2-4; 8 bases are a match to TRBD1. CDR1 is MNHEY and CDR2 is SVGAGI in the germline V gene. CDR3 length equals 15 residues. The V gene end was trimmed by 0 bases and the J gene end by 7 bases; junction bases not matched to a gene: 5.

This chain links TRBV11-2 with TRBJ1-1; TRBD1 matches 11 bases. Germline V gene data show CDR1 as SGHAT and CDR2 as FQNNGV. V shed 4 bases and J 11 bases; nucleotides not matched to a gene: 6. The CDR3 is 13 residues long. CDR3 bases: TGTGCCAGCAGCTACGGACAGGGGGCGAGGGCTTTCTTT. It specifies CASSYGQGARAFF.

The chain combines TRBV2 with TRBJ2-2, with D perhaps TRBD2 (6 bases). Germline CDR1 and CDR2: SNHLY and FYNNEI. V lost 6 bases to trimming and J lost 6 bases, with 17 bases between them. The CDR3 extends over 15 amino acids. CDR3 in DNA: TGTGCCAGCAGGGGCGGGACTGCCAAGGCCGGGGAGCTGTTTTTT. This sequence encodes CASRGGTAKAGELFF. The complete variable domain, with remaining parts taken from reference TRBV2 and TRBJ2-2, reads EPEVTQTPSHQVTQMGQEVILRCVPISNHLYFYWYRQILGQKVEFLVSFYNNEISEKSEIFDDQFSVERPDGSNFTLKIRSTKLEDSAMYFCASRGGTAKAGELFFGEGSRLTVL.

In DNA, the CDR3 is TGTGCCAGCAGCCCTAGCGGGGGCGGCACAGATACGCAGTATTTT. Translation: CASSPSGGGTDTQYF. This rearrangement joins TRBV28 to TRBJ2-3, with 10 bases fitting TRBD2. The CDR3 runs 15 residues. The V gene end was trimmed by 6 bases and the J gene end by 1 base; junction bases not matched to a gene: 4. Germline loops: CDR1 MDHEN, CDR2 SYDVKM.

This clone appeared a few times. V gene TRBV30 combines with J gene TRBJ1-2, with a tentative D call TRBD1 (6 bases). The germline gives CDR1 GTSNPN, CDR2 SVGIG (reference sequence). The CDR3 spans 14 residues. V was pared by 5 bases and J by 8 bases, with 21 bases between. The CDR3 bases are TGTGCCTGGTGGGACCCTTCAGGGGCAGAGGGCTACACCTTC. Its protein product is CAWWDPSGAEGYTF.

This clone appeared once. This rearrangement joins TRBV27 to TRBJ1-4; 10 positions agree with TRBD1. The germline gives CDR1 MNHEY, CDR2 SMNVEV (reference sequence). CDR3 length: 13 residues. V shed 6 bases, J shed 6 bases, and the junction held 1 base outside the gene matches. The CDR3 spells CASSDRGHEKLFF. In nucleotides, the CDR3 is TGTGCCAGCAGCGACAGGGGGCATGAAAAACTGTTTTTT.

V and J are TRBV19 and TRBJ1-1, with TRBD1 matching over 7 bases. Germline CDR1 reads LNHDA; CDR2 reads SQIVND (reference sequence). Trimming cost V 0 bases and J 1 base; bases outside gene matches: 11. This CDR3 is built from 18 residues. The CDR3 is CASSIDLQGLWQNTEAFF. For the CDR3, the DNA is TGTGCCAGTAGTATAGATCTACAGGGGCTCTGGCAGAACACTGAAGCTTTCTTT.

The chain links TRBV2 to TRBJ1-1; D not certain. Germline V gene data show CDR1 as SNHLY and CDR2 as FYNNEI. The CDR3 spans 12 residues. V was shortened by 6 bases and J by 8 bases, with 13 bases between the two germline ends. CDR3 protein: CASRDLGSEAFF. CDR3 DNA sequence: TGTGCCAGCAGGGATTTGGGCTCAGAAGCTTTCTTT.

This clone was found once. The DNA of the CDR3 is TGTGCCAGCAGCTTGCTACTGGGGGCGGGCGAGCAGTACTTC. It encodes CASSLLLGAGEQYF. The rearrangement uses TRBV5-5 and TRBJ2-7; the D gene is possibly TRBD1 (6 bases). CDR1 is SGHKS and CDR2 is YYEKEE in the germline V gene (reference sequence). Trimming pared 1 base from V and 6 bases from J, leaving 14 bases between. The CDR3 is 14 residues long.

The J gene is TRBJ2-3, the V gene TRBV7-3; 10 bases map to TRBD1. Looked up from germline, CDR1 is SGHTA and CDR2 is FQGTGA. The CDR3 covers 16 residues. With V trimmed by 5 bases and J by 6 bases, 11 bases remained unmatched. In DNA, the CDR3 is TGTGCCAGCAGCATGCCTGCGGGACAGGGGCTGGATACGCAGTATTTT. Translation: CASSMPAGQGLDTQYF.

Only one count was recorded for this clone. This chain uses TRBV6-5 with TRBJ2-1; a weak D match, TRBD1 (5 bases). V was clipped by 7 bases and J by 0 bases, with 10 bases between them. The CDR3 runs 14 residues. Germline values: CDR1 MNHEY, CDR2 SVGAGI. Here the CDR3 reads CASKRDSSYNEQFF. The CDR3 DNA follows: TGTGCCAGCAAAAGAGACAGCTCCTACAATGAGCAGTTCTTC.